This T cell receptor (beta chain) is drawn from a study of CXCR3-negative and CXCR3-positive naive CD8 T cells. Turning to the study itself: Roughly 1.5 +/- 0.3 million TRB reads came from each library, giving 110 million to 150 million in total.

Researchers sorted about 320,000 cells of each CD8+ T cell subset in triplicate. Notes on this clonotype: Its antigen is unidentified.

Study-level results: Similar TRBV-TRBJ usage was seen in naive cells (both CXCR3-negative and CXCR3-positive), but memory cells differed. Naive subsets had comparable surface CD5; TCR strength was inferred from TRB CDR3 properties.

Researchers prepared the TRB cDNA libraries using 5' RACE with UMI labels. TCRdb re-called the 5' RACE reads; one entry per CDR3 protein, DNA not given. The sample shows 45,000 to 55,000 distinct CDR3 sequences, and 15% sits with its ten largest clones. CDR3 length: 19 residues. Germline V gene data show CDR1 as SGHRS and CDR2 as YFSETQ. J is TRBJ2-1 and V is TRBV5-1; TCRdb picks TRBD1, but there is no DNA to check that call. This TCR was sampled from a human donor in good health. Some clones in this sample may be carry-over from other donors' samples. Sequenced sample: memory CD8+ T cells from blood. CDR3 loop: CASSLGTGPVVPSYNEQFF.